The clone carrying this TCR beta chain was observed a handful of times. Trimming at V came to 5 bases and at J to 8 bases, leaving 8 bases not matched to a gene. From germline, CDR1 is SGHRS and CDR2 YFSETQ. The length of the CDR3 is 15 residues. The data were obtained in a study of blood T cells in healthy people across ages. PCR was performed a second time for about 7 to 12 cycles using a sample-barcoded 5' primer and a J-beta primer mix. From the 5' RACE reads, TCRdb called clonotypes with MiXCR, one entry per CDR3 protein. Altogether 2 million or so distinct CDR3 sequences are present, around 48% being singletons, with the ten largest covering less than 2.5%.

Sequenced material: blood. This chain connects TRBV5-1 to TRBJ2-1, with 12 bases that match TRBD2. This sequence was found in a middle-aged woman in good health. The CDR3 reads CASSPGTSGWDEQFF. The CDR3 DNA reads TGCGCCAGCAGTCCCGGGACTAGCGGGTGGGATGAGCAGTTCTTC.